The 15 T cell receptor beta chains below come from one sample, sequenced in a study of shared clonotypes between healthy human individuals (dated by TCRdb to about 2020). Library construction relied on the immunoSEQ multiplex PCR assay. TCRdb carries this immuneACCESS record with in-frame sequences only. Its versions omit some clonotypes, under half of them owing to an unresolved V gene in the studies checked, with the rest unexplained. The sample includes around 690,000 clones, with roughly 87% observed a single time. Of the sample, 30% to 35% is held by the ten largest clones. Sequenced: memory CD8+ T cells from PBMCs. The cell subset or site label of this sample denotes: CD45RO+ cells pooled with CCR7-negative TemRA cells. These receptors originate from a man younger than 35 in good health. Some clones in this sample may be carry-over from other donors' samples.

This rearrangement joins TRBV7-9 to TRBJ2-7; 9 positions match TRBD2. The germline V gene encodes CDR1 SEHNR and CDR2 FQNEAQ (reference sequence). There are 16 residues in the CDR3. Trimming cost V 5 bases and J 0 bases; bases outside gene matches: 8. CDR3 sequence reads: CASSPRLAGPSYEQYF. CDR3 DNA sequence: TGTGCCAGCAGCCCCCGGCTAGCGGGACCCTCCTACGAGCAGTACTTC.

The genes are TRBV7-9 and TRBJ2-2; 8 bases match TRBD2. Trimming at V came to 5 bases and at J to 0 bases, leaving 8 bases not matched to a gene. The germline CDR1 and CDR2 sequences are SEHNR and FQNEAQ (reference sequence). The CDR3 covers 17 residues. CDR3 DNA sequence: TGTGCCAGCAGCCTGTACAAGGGACTAGCGAACACCGGGGAGCTGTTTTTT. Its protein is CASSLYKGLANTGELFF.

The chain joins TRBV29-1 to TRBJ1-6; D is unclear. V was cut by 7 bases and J by 9 bases, with 22 bases left in between. CDR3 length: 15 residues. Germline CDR1 is SQVTM and CDR2 is ANQGSEA. CDR3 sequence reads: CSAGWVVVIISPLHF. In nucleotides, the CDR3 is TGCAGCGCGGGATGGGTGGTAGTAATAATTTCACCCCTCCACTTT. The variable domain in full, with the rest retrieved from reference TRBV29-1 and TRBJ1-6, is SAVISQKPSRDICQRGTSLTIQCQVDSQVTMMFWYRQQPGQSLTLIATANQGSEATYESGFVIDKFPISRPNLTFSTLTVSNMSPEDSSIYLCSAGWVVVIISPLHFGNGTRLTVT.

As regards this clone: Other DNA sequences from this sample encode an identical CDR3 as well. The V gene is TRBV9, the J gene TRBJ2-1; no reliable D call. The germline V gene encodes CDR1 SGDLS and CDR2 YYNGEE. Trimming stripped 0 bases from V and 7 bases from J, with 5 bases between. The CDR3 totals 12 residues. CDR3 sequence: CASSVGRNEQFF. CDR3 in DNA: TGTGCCAGCAGCGTAGGTCGGAATGAGCAGTTCTTC.

Details on this clone: This same CDR3 is encoded by further DNA sequences in the sample. The rearrangement links TRBV28 to TRBJ1-2; 10 nucleotides align to TRBD1. The CDR3 extends over 14 amino acids. Germline CDR1 reads MDHEN; CDR2 reads SYDVKM. Trimming cost V 6 bases and J 2 bases; bases outside gene matches: 3. This CDR3 is CASSLDRGNYGYTF. The DNA for the CDR3 is TGTGCCAGCAGCTTGGACAGGGGGAACTATGGCTACACCTTC.

V is TRBV11-2 and J is TRBJ2-7; tentatively, D is TRBD1 (5 bases). Trimming left V 2 bases short and J 2 bases short, with 22 bases between. The CDR3 extends over 18 amino acids. CDR1 and CDR2 (germline): SGHAT, FQNNGV. This CDR3 reads CASSLSPYGTGVTYEQYF. CDR3 nucleotide sequence: TGTGCCAGCAGCTTATCGCCCTACGGAACAGGAGTGACCTACGAGCAGTACTTC.

The chain is built from TRBV7-9 and TRBJ1-2; 11 bases are a match to TRBD1. The CDR3 loop spans 18 amino acids. From germline, CDR1 is SEHNR and CDR2 FQNEAQ (reference sequence). V dropped 1 base and J dropped 3; count of bases not matched to a gene: 10. The CDR3 protein is CASSLGGQGARSDYGYTF. The CDR3, as DNA: TGTGCCAGCAGCTTAGGAGGACAGGGGGCGCGTAGTGACTATGGCTACACCTTC.

CDR3 in DNA: TGTGCCAGTAGACTCGCAGGGGGCGGGCAGCCCCAGCATTTT. Its translation is CASRLAGGGQPQHF. V and J are TRBV19 and TRBJ1-5; 8 nucleotides align to TRBD1. V lost 6 bases, J lost 7 bases, and 8 bases stayed unmatched. The CDR3 is made up of 14 amino acids. Germline assignment: CDR1 LNHDA and CDR2 SQIVND (reference sequence).

The chain couples TRBV5-1 to TRBJ2-7, with D maybe TRBD2 (7 bases). Germline CDR1 and CDR2: SGHRS and YFSETQ. Trimming stripped 4 bases from V and 6 bases from J, with 14 bases between. The CDR3 runs 13 residues. CDR3 DNA: TGCGCCAGCAGCAACGGGGGGCTTACCGAGCAGTACTTC. It yields the protein CASSNGGLTEQYF.

The V and J genes are TRBV28 and TRBJ1-2; D gene uncertain. V was clipped by 6 bases and J by 8 bases, with 16 bases between them. The CDR3 runs 13 residues. In germline, CDR1 is MDHEN, CDR2 SYDVKM. The DNA for the CDR3 is TGTGCCAGCAGACCTACCAGGCGGGTAGGCTACACCTTC. Amino acids: CASRPTRRVGYTF.

In its sample, this clone was seen a few times. The chain has TRBV19 and TRBJ2-2; D possibly corresponds to TRBD2 (6 bases). Germline-derived CDR1 and CDR2 are LNHDA and SQIVND (reference sequence). The CDR3 length is 16 residues. Trimming removed 4 bases from V and 6 bases from J, with 18 bases in between. For the CDR3, the DNA is TGTGCCAGTAGTAGCCGGGAGAGCCGGTCTCCCGGGGAGCTGTTTTTT. Translating it yields CASSSRESRSPGELFF.

This chain joins TRBV14 and TRBJ2-3; D gene unclear. This CDR3 contains 13 residues. V shed 4 bases and J shed 10 bases, with 15 bases lying between them. Germline V gene data show CDR1 as SGHDN and CDR2 as FVKESK. The CDR3 is CASSPVGVTAQYF. In DNA form, the CDR3 reads TGTGCCAGCAGCCCAGTGGGCGTCACTGCGCAGTATTTT.

The chain combines TRBV4-1 with TRBJ2-5, with D perhaps TRBD2 (6 bases). This CDR3 has 16 amino acids. Trimming took 0 bases from V and 4 from J, leaving 15 bases between them. Germline loops: CDR1 MGHRA, CDR2 YSYEKL. As DNA, the CDR3 is TGCGCCAGCAGCCAAGACTGGGCACTAGCACGAGAGACCCAGTACTTC. Translated: CASSQDWALARETQYF.

The CDR3 nucleotides are TGTGCCAGTAGTGCCCGGACTATGCGGGAGACCCAGTACTTC. Amino acid sequence: CASSARTMRETQYF. The rearrangement uses TRBV19 and TRBJ2-5; D may be TRBD2 (6 bases). CDR3 length equals 14 residues. Looked up from germline, CDR1 is LNHDA and CDR2 is SQIVND (reference sequence). The V end lost 5 bases, the J end lost 5 bases, and 15 bases lay between the germline ends.

The V gene is TRBV11-2, the J gene TRBJ2-7; unclear D gene. Trimming took 2 bases from V and 4 from J, leaving 3 bases between them. Germline CDR1 is SGHAT and CDR2 is FQNNGV. The CDR3 consists of 11 residues. In nucleotides, the CDR3 is TGTGCCAGCAGCTTACAGTACGAGCAGTACTTC. This gives the protein CASSLQYEQYF.